The rows below give T cell receptor beta chains drawn from one sample of a study of CD8+ T cells in alopecia areata. Assay: immunoSEQ multiplex PCR; the TCRdb copy retains only in-frame clones and omits some. Here the sample spans 60,000 to 90,000 clones, around two thirds being singletons. The sequencing here drew on CD8+ T cells sorted from blood, taken at week 24, from a patient treated with tofacitinib. The receptors stem from a human donor with alopecia areata. Both conserved end residues are part of each CDR3. A D gene is named only where the DNA matches it firmly. Rows give clone size only sometimes, using once, few, many, or a class for an expanded clone.

j_call | d_call | v_call | clone_size | cdr3_aa | cdr3_nt
TRBJ1-1 | TRBD1 | TRBV29-1 | . | CSALTGGTEAFF | TGCAGCGCCTTGACAGGGGGCACTGAAGCTTTCTTT
TRBJ2-4 | . | TRBV29-1 | once | CSMPVGLAKNIQYF | TGCAGCATGCCAGTGGGACTAGCCAAAAACATTCAGTACTTC
TRBJ1-2 | . | TRBV15 | . | CATRSRAGLDYGYTF | TGTGCCACCAGGAGCAGGGCCGGTTTGGACTATGGCTACACCTTC
TRBJ1-4 | . | TRBV7-9 | . | CASSPVVTNEKLFF | TGTGCCAGCAGCCCGGTGGTTACTAATGAAAAACTGTTTTTT
TRBJ2-7 | . | TRBV27 | . | CASSSRFGASSYEQYF | TGTGCCAGCAGTTCAAGATTCGGGGCCAGCTCCTACGAGCAGTACTTC
TRBJ1-2 | . | TRBV5-1 | . | CASGGTDDYGYTF | TGCGCCAGCGGGGGGACCGACGACTATGGCTACACCTTC
TRBJ2-1 | TRBD2 | TRBV11-2 | few | CASSARSSGSYNEQFF | TGTGCCAGCAGCGCCCGTTCTAGCGGGAGCTACAATGAGCAGTTCTTC
TRBJ1-2 | TRBD1 | TRBV5-6 | . | CASSLGQGVRYGYTF | TGTGCCAGCAGCTTGGGACAGGGGGTACGCTATGGCTACACCTTC
TRBJ1-1 | TRBD1 | TRBV19 | . | CASRWTGVAGTEAFF | TGTGCCAGCCGGTGGACAGGGGTTGCGGGCACTGAAGCTTTCTTT
TRBJ1-2 | TRBD1 | TRBV29-1 | once | CSVEETGNYGYTF | TGCAGCGTTGAGGAGACAGGGAACTATGGCTACACCTTC
TRBJ2-1 | . | TRBV29-1 | . | CSGEGQSSYNEQFF | TGCAGCGGTGAAGGACAGAGCTCCTACAATGAGCAGTTCTTC
TRBJ2-7 | . | TRBV4-3 | . | CASSQDLGTAKYEQYF | TGCGCCAGCAGCCAGGATCTGGGGACTGCGAAATACGAGCAGTACTTC
TRBJ2-7 | TRBD1 | TRBV4-1 | . | CASSQEGTGSYEQYF | TGCGCCAGCAGCCAAGAAGGGACAGGGTCCTACGAGCAGTACTTC
TRBJ2-2 | . | TRBV5-4 | . | CASSFGAGRMGGELFF | TGTGCCAGCAGCTTCGGGGCGGGGAGAATGGGCGGGGAGCTGTTTTTT
TRBJ2-1 | TRBD2 | TRBV29-1 | . | CSVEVPSGGPRNEQFF | TGCAGCGTTGAAGTCCCTAGCGGGGGGCCCCGCAATGAGCAGTTCTTC
TRBJ1-6 | . | TRBV27 | . | CASSPPRGGDSPLHF | TGTGCCAGCAGTCCCCCCAGGGGTGGGGATTCACCCCTCCACTTT
TRBJ1-5 | TRBD1 | TRBV6-7 | . | CASSYSNSWPTRQGASNQPQHF | TGTGCCAGCAGTTACTCGAACTCCTGGCCCACGAGACAGGGAGCGAGCAATCAGCCCCAGCATTTT
TRBJ1-5 | . | TRBV4-3 | . | CASSQERLMNQPQHF | TGCGCCAGCAGCCAAGAAAGGCTTATGAATCAGCCCCAGCATTTT
TRBJ2-7 | TRBD2 | TRBV27 | . | CASSLKASGMYEQYF | TGTGCCAGCAGTTTAAAGGCTAGCGGGATGTACGAGCAGTACTTC
TRBJ2-5 | . | TRBV7-9 | . | CASSFGGLGHIQETQYF | TGTGCCAGCAGCTTTGGGGGACTCGGACACATTCAAGAGACCCAGTACTTC
TRBJ1-5 | . | TRBV27 | . | CASSPVGGGNQPQHF | TGTGCCAGCAGTCCGGTGGGGGGCGGCAATCAGCCCCAGCATTTT
TRBJ2-3 | TRBD2 | TRBV29-1 | . | CSVLGLAGFTDTQYF | TGCAGCGTTTTGGGGCTAGCGGGTTTCACAGATACGCAGTATTTT
TRBJ2-2 | . | TRBV10-3 | once | CAISGREKGMSGELFF | TGTGCCATCAGTGGTCGAGAGAAGGGGATGTCCGGGGAGCTGTTTTTT
TRBJ2-1 | . | TRBV28 | . | CASSWAAYNEQFF | TGTGCCAGCAGTTGGGCTGCCTACAATGAGCAGTTCTTC
TRBJ2-7 | . | TRBV29-1 | . | CSVLMTSSYEQYF | TGCAGCGTCCTCATGACTAGCTCCTACGAGCAGTACTTC
TRBJ1-1 | . | TRBV6-6 | . | CASSYTGSMNTEAFF | TGTGCCAGCAGTTACACGGGGTCTATGAACACTGAAGCTTTCTTT
TRBJ2-1 | . | TRBV29-1 | . | CSVVWQTSYNEQFF | TGCAGCGTTGTCTGGCAGACCTCCTACAATGAGCAGTTCTTC